These 7 T cell receptor beta chains were all obtained from the same sample, sequenced in a study of molecular identifiers for immune sequencing clone quantification. TCRdb fed the PCR reads into MiXCR, producing one record per CDR3 protein. This table has approximately 680,000 distinct CDR3 sequences, approximately 24% appearing once. The sample comprised naive CD8+ T cells from blood, with Jurkat cell RNA spiked in. Subset here: FACS-sorted CD8+CD4-CCR7+CD45RA+ naive T cells. These receptor sequences come from a human donor in good health. Some libraries in this study had Jurkat cell RNA spiked in.

The rearrangement joins TRBV6-5 to TRBJ2-3, with 7 bases fitting TRBD1. J was trimmed by 5 bases and V by 6 bases; bases with no gene match: 11. The CDR3 is 15 residues long. CDR1 and CDR2 from the germline V gene are MNHEY and SVGAGI. CDR3 sequence (DNA): TGTGCCAGCAGAGACATGGGACAGTCACTAGATACGCAGTATTTT. Translating gives CASRDMGQSLDTQYF.

This chain links TRBV30 with TRBJ2-3; possible D gene TRBD2, 6 bases. Deletions cut 0 bases from V and 2 bases from J, with 12 bases between. Germline-derived CDR1 and CDR2 are GTSNPN and SVGIG (reference sequence). This CDR3 spans 15 amino acids. Written as DNA, the CDR3 is TGTGCCTGGAGTGTAGGGGCGGGGAACACAGATACGCAGTATTTT. Amino acid sequence: CAWSVGAGNTDTQYF.

This clonotype has just a few counts. The gene calls are TRBV6-2 or TRBV6-3 and TRBJ2-1; D unresolved. V lost 1 base and J lost 5, with 3 bases in between. This CDR3 has 12 residues. CDR1 MNHEY and CDR2 SVGEGT come from the germline V gene. The CDR3 region has the DNA TGTGCCAGCAGTTACTGGAACAATGAGCAGTTCTTC. This codes for CASSYWNNEQFF.

Comments on this clonotype: A much larger clone differs by one base, so this may be a read error. This sequence joins TRBV19 and TRBJ2-4; the D gene is possibly TRBD1 (5 bases). Germline-derived CDR1 and CDR2 are LNHDA and SQIVND (reference sequence). The CDR3 totals 12 residues. The CDR3 DNA sequence: TGTGCCAGTAAGGCGGACAAAAACATTCGGTACTTC. Residues: CASKADKNIRYF.

This clonotype showed up just a few times. This chain uses TRBV12-5 with TRBJ2-1, with 10 bases that match TRBD1. CDR1 is LGHNT and CDR2 is FRNRAP in the germline V gene. The CDR3 has 14 amino acids. V lost 6 bases, J lost 6 bases, and 5 bases stayed unmatched. CDR3 residues: CASGAGTGVNEQFF. The CDR3 coding sequence is TGTGCTAGTGGAGCCGGGACAGGGGTCAATGAGCAGTTCTTC. Drawing the rest from reference TRBV12-5 and TRBJ2-1, the complete variable domain is DARVTQTPRHKVTEMGQEVTMRCQPILGHNTVFWYRQTMMQGLELLAYFRNRAPLDDSGMPKDRFSAEMPDATLATLKIQPSEPRDSAVYFCASGAGTGVNEQFFGPGTRLTVL.

This rearrangement joins TRBV7-2 to TRBJ1-1, with D maybe TRBD1 (5 bases). The CDR3 extends over 15 amino acids. Between the trimmed V and J ends, which lost 1 base and 11 bases, there was a span of 20 bases. The germline CDR1 and CDR2 sequences are SGHTA and FQGNSA. DNA of the CDR3: TGTGCCAGCAGCTTAGTGGAGGGGCTGCCCCCTGCCGCTTTCTTT. Translated: CASSLVEGLPPAAFF.

This clonotype was counted many times. The chain is built from TRBV14 and TRBJ2-3, with a tentative D call TRBD2 (6 bases). CDR1 is SGHDN, CDR2 FVKESK, per germline. V lost 0 bases to trimming and J lost 2 bases, with 12 bases between them. The CDR3 has 16 residues. The CDR3 sequence: CASSQDAGLLTDTQYF. In DNA, the CDR3 is TGTGCCAGCAGCCAAGACGCGGGGTTACTCACAGATACGCAGTATTTT.